The rows below give T cell receptor beta chains drawn from one sample of a study of blood T cells in healthy people across ages. One entry per CDR3 protein results from TCRdb running MiXCR on the 5' RACE reads. Of about 680,000 distinct CDR3 sequences listed, over 45% are singletons. Sequenced: blood. The origin of the receptors is a woman aged 60 to 75 in good health. The CDR3 runs from the conserved cysteine through the conserved F or W.

V gene,J gene,CDR3 protein
TRBV3-1,TRBJ2-1,CASSQVVGTGLHEQFF
TRBV2,TRBJ1-2,CASSPGQAYGYTF
TRBV10-3,TRBJ2-5,CAISDPSGRLQETQYF
TRBV2,-,CASLRRGGETQYF
TRBV28,-,CASSFSALGNNEQYF
TRBV30,TRBJ1-2,CAWSPTENYGYTF
TRBV20-1,TRBJ2-5,CSARSPVSQETQYF
TRBV18,TRBJ2-3,CASYALAGASTDTQYF
TRBV4-2,TRBJ1-1,CASSARAGKGTEAFF
TRBV20-1,TRBJ2-6,CSARDRGGSPVLTF
TRBV29-1,TRBJ1-4,CSVQKPGVSREKLFF
TRBV7-9,TRBJ1-5,CASSLAPGRGIGQPQHF
TRBV10-3,TRBJ2-7,CAISELRTSVYEQYF
TRBV12-3/TRBV12-4,TRBJ1-2,CASRLRKSYGYTF
TRBV20-1,TRBJ1-2,CSAATTLGQAGYTF
TRBV20-1,TRBJ2-3,CSAPRTSGGADTQYF
TRBV5-1,TRBJ2-3,CASSLEAGGLQDTQYF
TRBV20-1,TRBJ2-3,CSARDILGSGSASTDTQYF
TRBV28,TRBJ2-2,CASSSWTGGVAGELFF
TRBV5-1,TRBJ2-3,CASSLKISGTGSDTQYF
TRBV20-1,TRBJ2-1,CSGGLDSYNEQFF
TRBV5-1,TRBJ2-5,CASSLASGRNNEQYF
TRBV2,TRBJ1-1,CASSEGEGANTEAFF
TRBV12-3/TRBV12-4,TRBJ1-4,CASNPRGGVEKLFF
TRBV4-3,TRBJ2-3,CASSQGGSVGIFADTQYF
TRBV20-1,TRBJ2-3,CSAVTRRMSTDTQYF
TRBV20-1,TRBJ2-5,CSARDLRLAEETQYF
TRBV2,TRBJ2-3,CASRTGGSSTDTQYF
TRBV5-5,TRBJ2-1,CASSLAVQNYNEQFF
TRBV20-1,TRBJ1-5,CSAKPGILRSNQPQHF
TRBV6-2/TRBV6-3,TRBJ2-7,CASRQPAFSSYEQYF
TRBV21-1,TRBJ2-1,CASSKARKGYSYNEQFF
TRBV6-4,TRBJ1-6,CASSTGGYNSPLHF
TRBV20-1,TRBJ2-3,CSARDTSGVMGDTQYF
TRBV2,TRBJ1-1,CASRGDRVDTEAFF
TRBV4-1,TRBJ1-1,CASSLQGSSTEAFF
TRBV5-1,TRBJ2-5,CASSLTPPGGGETQYF
TRBV20-1,TRBJ2-3,CSAPLGPEYYTDTQYF
TRBV5-1,TRBJ2-1,CASNSRGVYNEQFF
TRBV3-1,TRBJ2-5,CASRAYQETQYF
TRBV12-3/TRBV12-4,TRBJ1-4,CASSLKERLPTNEKLFF
TRBV9,TRBJ2-7,CASSVEGGRAYEQYF
TRBV28,TRBJ2-1,CASSSPGGGAAVLDEQFF
TRBV30,TRBJ2-7,CAWRVAGSSYEQYF
TRBV7-2,TRBJ2-7,CASSLVWTGTYEQYF